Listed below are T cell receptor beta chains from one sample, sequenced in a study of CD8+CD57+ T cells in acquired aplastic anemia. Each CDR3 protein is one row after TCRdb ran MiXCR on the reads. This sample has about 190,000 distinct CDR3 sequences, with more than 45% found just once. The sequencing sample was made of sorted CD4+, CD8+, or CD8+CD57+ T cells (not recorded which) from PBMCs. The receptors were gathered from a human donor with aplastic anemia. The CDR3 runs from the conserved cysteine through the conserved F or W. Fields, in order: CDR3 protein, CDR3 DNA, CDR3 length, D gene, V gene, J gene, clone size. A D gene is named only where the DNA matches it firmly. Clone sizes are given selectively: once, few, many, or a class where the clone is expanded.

CSARGLAGGGAKNIQYF	TGCAGTGCTAGGGGACTAGCGGGAGGGGGGGCCAAAAACATTCAGTACTTC	17	TRBD2	TRBV20-1	TRBJ2-4	few
CAIRGQGEDTQYF	TGTGCCATCAGAGGACAGGGGGAAGATACGCAGTATTTT	13	TRBD1	TRBV10-3	TRBJ2-3	-
CASSLEASAGFDEQYF	TGCGCCAGCAGCTTGGAAGCTAGCGCCGGCTTTGACGAGCAGTACTTC	16	-	TRBV5-1	TRBJ2-7	many
CSAREQQGTEAFF	TGCAGTGCTAGAGAACAGCAGGGCACTGAAGCTTTCTTT	13	-	TRBV20-1	TRBJ1-1	-
CASSLVTSEQYF	TGTGCCAGCAGCTTAGTTACTAGCGAGCAGTACTTC	12	-	TRBV7-9	TRBJ2-7	-
CASSQVTGDEKLFF	TGTGCCAGCAGCCAAGTGACAGGGGACGAAAAACTGTTTTTT	14	TRBD1	TRBV3-1	TRBJ1-4	-
CASSLAAGGRNSPLHF	TGTGCCAGCAGCTTGGCCGCAGGGGGTCGTAATTCACCCCTCCACTTT	16	TRBD1	TRBV5-4	TRBJ1-6	-
CASSFSQDSSYEQYF	TGTGCCAGCAGCTTCTCACAGGACAGCTCCTACGAGCAGTACTTC	15	-	TRBV7-9	TRBJ2-7	-
CARSRDAYEQYF	TGTGCTCGCTCTAGGGACGCCTACGAGCAGTACTTC	12	-	TRBV7-9	TRBJ2-7	-
CASSWQRDRGNTEAFF	TGTGCCAGTAGTTGGCAGCGGGACAGGGGCAACACTGAAGCTTTCTTT	16	TRBD1	TRBV19	TRBJ1-1	-
CASSIPLAAPGELFF	TGTGCCAGCAGCATCCCACTAGCGGCACCCGGGGAGCTGTTTTTT	15	TRBD2	TRBV12-3/TRBV12-4	TRBJ2-2	few
CSVEDLKGWEGGYTF	TGCAGCGTTGAAGATCTTAAGGGTTGGGAGGGTGGCTACACCTTC	15	-	TRBV29-1	TRBJ1-2	-
CATSSEGDNYGYTF	TGTGCCACCAGCAGTGAAGGGGATAACTATGGCTACACCTTC	14	-	TRBV15	TRBJ1-2	-
CASSGRGTGYNEQFF	TGTGCCAGCAGTGGCCGGGGGACAGGGTACAATGAGCAGTTCTTC	15	TRBD1	TRBV25-1	TRBJ2-1	-
CASSLGQGPKMQFF	TGTGCCAGCAGTTTGGGTCAAGGCCCAAAGATGCAGTTCTTC	14	-	TRBV27	TRBJ2-1	-
CASSQGQGGGYEQYF	TGCGCCAGCAGCCAAGGTCAAGGGGGAGGCTACGAGCAGTACTTC	15	-	TRBV4-1	TRBJ2-7	-
CASSPEGIGYEQYF	TGTGCCAGCAGCCCCGAGGGGATCGGCTACGAGCAGTACTTC	14	-	TRBV9	TRBJ2-7	-
CASSIQGGRYSDEQYF	TGTGCCAGTAGTATCCAGGGGGGTCGGTACTCCGACGAGCAGTACTTC	16	-	TRBV19	TRBJ2-7	few
CASSRSLAANTGELFF	TGTGCCAGCAGCCGATCACTAGCGGCGAACACCGGGGAGCTGTTTTTT	16	TRBD2	TRBV12-3/TRBV12-4	TRBJ2-2	few
CASNLMISTDTQDF	TGTGCCAGCAACCTGATGATTAGCACAGATACGCAGGATTTT	14	-	TRBV6-1	TRBJ2-3	-
CASSLKSEQFF	TGTGCCAGCAGCTTAAAGAGTGAGCAGTTCTTC	11	-	TRBV7-9	TRBJ2-1	many
CASSLGLAGAGHEQFF	TGTGCCAGCAGCTTAGGACTAGCGGGCGCGGGGCATGAGCAGTTCTTC	16	TRBD2	TRBV7-2	TRBJ2-1	many
CASSIPWERQYF	TGTGCCAGTAGTATTCCCTGGGAGAGGCAGTATTTT	12	-	TRBV19	TRBJ2-3	-
CASGREEAGQETQYF	TGTGCTAGTGGCCGGGAAGAAGCGGGGCAAGAGACCCAGTACTTC	15	TRBD2	TRBV12-5	TRBJ2-5	many
CASSTGQDPSYEQYF	TGTGCCAGTAGTACCGGACAGGATCCCAGCTACGAGCAGTACTTC	15	TRBD1	TRBV19	TRBJ2-7	-
CSARETGSGNSPLHF	TGCAGTGCTAGAGAAACAGGGTCCGGTAATTCACCCCTCCACTTT	15	-	TRBV20-1	TRBJ1-6	-
CASSYKPGQGIEAFF	TGTGCCAGCAGCTACAAACCGGGACAGGGGATTGAAGCTTTCTTT	15	TRBD1	TRBV2	TRBJ1-1	-
CASNLQPNTEAFF	TGTGCCAGCAACCTACAACCGAACACTGAAGCTTTCTTT	13	-	TRBV2	TRBJ1-1	-
CASSPDRGNTEAFF	TGTGCCAGCAGTCCAGACAGGGGAAACACTGAAGCTTTCTTT	14	TRBD1	TRBV6-1	TRBJ1-1	few
CASSSSAGAETQYF	TGTGCCAGCAGCTCCTCCGCGGGGGCTGAGACCCAGTACTTC	14	-	TRBV5-4	TRBJ2-5	few
CASSLGRGAYEQYF	TGTGCCAGCAGCTTAGGTAGAGGCGCCTACGAGCAGTACTTC	14	-	TRBV11-2	TRBJ2-7	few
CASSLAWTGNSPLHF	TGTGCCAGCAGCTTAGCTTGGACGGGGAATTCACCCCTCCACTTT	15	-	TRBV13	TRBJ1-6	-
CASTAGTGGTEAFF	TGTGCCAGCACCGCCGGGACAGGGGGCACTGAAGCTTTCTTT	14	TRBD1	TRBV2	TRBJ1-1	few
CASSLFGGSNQPQHF	TGTGCCAGCAGCTTATTCGGGGGGTCGAATCAGCCCCAGCATTTT	15	-	TRBV2	TRBJ1-5	-
CSALGQLNYGYTF	TGCAGTGCCCTGGGACAGCTTAACTATGGCTACACCTTC	13	TRBD1	TRBV20-1	TRBJ1-2	once
CASSFLDGGTQYF	TGTGCCAGCAGTTTCCTAGATGGAGGTACGCAGTATTTT	13	-	TRBV9	TRBJ2-3	many
CASSLAENQPQHF	TGTGCCAGCAGCTTAGCGGAAAATCAGCCCCAGCATTTT	13	-	TRBV11-2	TRBJ1-5	-
CASSLAGGPNEQFF	TGTGCCAGCAGCCTAGCGGGAGGGCCAAATGAGCAGTTCTTC	14	TRBD2	TRBV3-1	TRBJ2-1	-
CSVAGSGTSGRTDTQYF	TGCAGCGTAGCAGGGTCCGGGACTAGCGGGAGGACAGATACGCAGTATTTT	17	TRBD2	TRBV29-1	TRBJ2-3	-
CATSRDSASDSPLHF	TGTGCCACCAGCAGAGATTCGGCCTCTGATTCACCCCTCCACTTT	15	-	TRBV15	TRBJ1-6	many